This is a list of T cell receptor beta chains from one sample in a study of blood T cell repertoires in COVID-19. Clones were sequenced by immunoSEQ multiplex PCR, and TCRdb holds only the in-frame ones, with some missing. The repertoire includes 65,000 to 85,000 clones, roughly 84% of them detected once, and roughly 10% sits in the top ten. The material sequenced was peripheral blood. The receptors stem from a woman under 30 with acute or convalescent COVID-19. Each CDR3 is given with its conserved first and last residue. D genes are given only for firm matches. Part of the rows lack a size; the others show once, few, many or a class for expanded clones.

TRBV5-6	14	TRBJ2-1	NA	TRBD1	CASSSTTGNNEQFF	TGTGCCAGCAGCTCCACGACAGGGAACAATGAGCAGTTCTTC
TRBV7-6	17	TRBJ1-3	once	TRBD1	CASSPRQGLSSGNTIYF	TGTGCCAGCAGCCCCAGACAGGGGCTGAGCTCTGGAAACACCATATATTTT
TRBV5-5	15	TRBJ2-3	NA	NA	CASSTYGRGTDTQYF	TGTGCCAGCAGCACTTACGGGAGAGGCACAGATACGCAGTATTTT
TRBV5-1	15	TRBJ2-1	NA	TRBD2	CASSFQRGGFDEQFF	TGCGCCAGCAGCTTCCAACGGGGGGGCTTCGATGAGCAGTTCTTC
TRBV6-5	12	TRBJ2-7	NA	NA	CASTRGPYEQYF	TGTGCCAGCACCAGGGGACCCTACGAGCAGTACTTC
TRBV18	18	TRBJ1-1	NA	NA	CASSPRGYTSRRNTEAFF	TGTGCCAGCTCACCGCGGGGATACACCTCCCGGAGAAACACTGAAGCTTTCTTT
TRBV14	17	TRBJ2-1	NA	TRBD1	CASSPGQGRIHYNEQFF	TGTGCCAGCAGCCCTGGACAGGGGAGGATCCACTACAATGAGCAGTTCTTC
TRBV28	14	TRBJ2-7	NA	TRBD2	CASSVVAGGYEQYF	TGTGCCAGCAGTGTAGTAGCGGGGGGGTACGAGCAGTACTTC
TRBV6-5	12	TRBJ1-2	NA	TRBD1	CASRQGELGYTF	TGTGCCAGCAGGCAGGGGGAGCTGGGCTACACCTTC
TRBV10-3	13	TRBJ1-5	NA	TRBD1	CAISPGGNQPQHF	TGTGCCATCAGCCCAGGGGGGAATCAGCCCCAGCATTTT
TRBV12-3/TRBV12-4	13	TRBJ1-2	NA	NA	CASSLDRYYGYTF	TGTGCCAGCAGTTTAGACAGGTACTATGGCTACACCTTC
TRBV4-1	16	TRBJ2-1	NA	NA	CASSQDRVSSYNEQFF	TGCGCCAGCAGCCAAGATCGTGTCAGCTCCTACAATGAGCAGTTCTTC
TRBV3-1/TRBV3-2	15	TRBJ1-6	NA	TRBD1	CASSQRQGAGSPLHF	TGTGCCAGCAGCCAAAGGCAGGGGGCCGGTTCACCCCTCCACTTT
TRBV23-1	18	TRBJ2-7	NA	NA	CASSQPSSRGDGPYEQYF	TGCGCCAGCAGTCAGCCGTCCTCCCGGGGTGATGGGCCCTACGAGCAGTACTTC
TRBV30	18	TRBJ2-2	NA	NA	CAWSPFSRWRVRTGELFF	TGTGCCTGGAGTCCCTTCTCTCGGTGGAGGGTGAGAACCGGGGAGCTGTTTTTT
TRBV12-5	15	TRBJ1-5	NA	NA	CASGVDTRDNQPQHF	TGTGCTAGTGGTGTTGACACCCGCGACAATCAGCCCCAGCATTTT